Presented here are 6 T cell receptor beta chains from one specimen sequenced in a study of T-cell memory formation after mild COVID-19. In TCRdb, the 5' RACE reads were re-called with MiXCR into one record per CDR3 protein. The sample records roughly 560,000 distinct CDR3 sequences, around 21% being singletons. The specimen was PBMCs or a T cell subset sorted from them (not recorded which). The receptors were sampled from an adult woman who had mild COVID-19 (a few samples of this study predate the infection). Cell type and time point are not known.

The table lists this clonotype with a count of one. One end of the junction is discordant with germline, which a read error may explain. CDR3 in amino acids: CARSQDWGVTPRGYTF. CDR3 DNA sequence: TGCGCCAGAAGCCAAGATTGGGGTGTCACCCCGCGGGGCTACACCTTC. This rearrangement joins TRBV4-3 to TRBJ1-2, with D unresolved. The CDR3 length is 16 residues. The germline CDR1 and CDR2 sequences are LGHNA and YSLEER.

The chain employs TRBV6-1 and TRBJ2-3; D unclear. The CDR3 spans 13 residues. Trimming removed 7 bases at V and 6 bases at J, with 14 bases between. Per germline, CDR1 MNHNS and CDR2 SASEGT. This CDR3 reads CASTTYSGDTQYF. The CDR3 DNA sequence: TGTGCCAGCACGACCTACTCGGGTGATACGCAGTATTTT.

Here the CDR3 reads CASSSEAPRDRWTQYF. CDR3 nucleotide sequence: TGTGCCAGCAGCTCAGAGGCCCCGCGGGACAGGTGGACCCAGTACTTC. V and J are TRBV11-2 and TRBJ2-5; 8 bases match TRBD1. Germline assignment: CDR1 SGHAT and CDR2 FQNNGV. The CDR3 has 16 amino acids. Trimming took 4 bases from V and 7 from J; bases not matched to a gene: 14.

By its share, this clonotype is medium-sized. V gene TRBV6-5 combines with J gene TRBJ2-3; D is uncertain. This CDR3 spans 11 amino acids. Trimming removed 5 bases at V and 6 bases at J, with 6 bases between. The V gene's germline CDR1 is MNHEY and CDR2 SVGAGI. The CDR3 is CASSDWDTQYF. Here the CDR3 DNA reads TGTGCCAGCAGTGACTGGGATACGCAGTATTTT.

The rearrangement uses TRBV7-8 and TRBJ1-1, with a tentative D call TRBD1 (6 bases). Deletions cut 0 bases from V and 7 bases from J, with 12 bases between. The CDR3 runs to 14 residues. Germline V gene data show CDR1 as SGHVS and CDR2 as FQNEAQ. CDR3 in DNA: TGTGCCAGCAGCTTAGCGCGGGGGCAAGGTGAAGCTTTCTTT. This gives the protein CASSLARGQGEAFF.

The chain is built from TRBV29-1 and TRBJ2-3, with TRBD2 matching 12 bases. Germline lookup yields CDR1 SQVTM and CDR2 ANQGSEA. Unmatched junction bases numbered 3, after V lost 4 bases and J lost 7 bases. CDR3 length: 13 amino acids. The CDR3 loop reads CSVGLAGVHTQYF. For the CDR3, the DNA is TGCAGCGTTGGACTAGCGGGAGTACATACGCAGTATTTT.